The entry that follows covers one TCR beta chain sequence. Its antigen is not known. The sample originates from a study of T-cell reconstitution after alpha-beta-depleted transplantation in children. Study-wide points: At around two months after transplant, the alpha-beta T cells were reportedly derived from several hundred expanded clones that came from non-depleted graft cells.

Unique molecular identifiers were incorporated during preparation of the TCRbeta library. TCRdb re-called the PCR reads through MiXCR, storing one row per CDR3 protein. The profile shows 400,000 to 450,000 distinct CDR3 sequences, roughly two fifths of them singletons. Sequencing used PBMCs, obtained before TCRalphabeta/CD19-depleted stem cell transplant. This TCR was sampled from a girl between 2 and 10 years old with aplastic anemia, due to receive a stem cell transplant.

CDR3 loop: CASSPRPGAETQYF. The CDR3 DNA follows: TGTGCCAGCTCACCACGTCCAGGGGCAGAGACCCAGTACTTC. The rearrangement joins TRBV18 to TRBJ2-5, with D tentatively TRBD1 (6 bases). The CDR3 runs to 14 residues. Germline lookup yields CDR1 KGHSH and CDR2 LQKENI. The V and J ends lost 1 base and 4 bases respectively, with 10 bases between them.